This T cell receptor (beta chain) originates from a study of T cell clonality in common variable immunodeficiency. Study-wide points: CVID subjects showed higher TCRbeta clonality than healthy controls.

This clone was seen repeatedly, ten times or more. Its antigen is still unknown. The observed sequence ends 3 residues before the CDR3 terminus, with the missing tail filled in from the germline J gene. Sequencing used immunoSEQ multiplex PCR; TCRdb keeps in-frame clones, though not all of them. Altogether 35,000 to 55,000 clones were found in the sample, and no singletons occur. This CDR3 is 16 amino acids long. The ends lost 2 bases at V and 3 bases at J; junction bases unmatched: 8. Germline CDR1 SGDLS, CDR2 YYNGEE. The specimen sequenced was peripheral blood mononuclear cells. V is TRBV9 and J is TRBJ2-3; 8 bases agree with TRBD2. The sequence came from a person between 18 and 70 years old in good health. Partial CDR3 DNA: TGTGCCAGCAGCGTGACCCGGGGGGGCAGAACAGATACG. It is translated as CASSVTRGGRTDT. The CDR3 reads in full as CASSVTRGGRTDTQYF.